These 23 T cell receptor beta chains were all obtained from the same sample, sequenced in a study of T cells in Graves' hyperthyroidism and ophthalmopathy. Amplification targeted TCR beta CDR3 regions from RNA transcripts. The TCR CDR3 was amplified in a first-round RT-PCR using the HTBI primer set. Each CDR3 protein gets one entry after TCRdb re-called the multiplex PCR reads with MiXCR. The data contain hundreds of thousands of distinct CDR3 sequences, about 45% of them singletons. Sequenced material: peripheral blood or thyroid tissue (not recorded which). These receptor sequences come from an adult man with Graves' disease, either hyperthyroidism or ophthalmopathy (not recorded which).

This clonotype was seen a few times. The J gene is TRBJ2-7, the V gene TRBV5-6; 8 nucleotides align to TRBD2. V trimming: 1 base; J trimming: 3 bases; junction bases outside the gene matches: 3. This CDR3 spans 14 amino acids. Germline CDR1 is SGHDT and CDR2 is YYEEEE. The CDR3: CASSLLAGVYEQYF. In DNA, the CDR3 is TGTGCCAGCAGCTTGCTAGCGGGTGTCTACGAGCAGTACTTC. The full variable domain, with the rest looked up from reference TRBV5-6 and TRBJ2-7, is DAGVTQSPTHLIKTRGQQVTLRCSPKSGHDTVSWYQQALGQGPQFIFQYYEEEERQRGNFPDRFSGHQFPNYSSELNVNALLLGDSALYLCASSLLAGVYEQYFGPGTRLTVT.

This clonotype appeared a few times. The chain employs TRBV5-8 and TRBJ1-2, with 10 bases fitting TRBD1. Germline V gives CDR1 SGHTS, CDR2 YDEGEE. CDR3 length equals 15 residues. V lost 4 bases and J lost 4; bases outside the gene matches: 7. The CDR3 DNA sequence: TGTGCCAGCAGCCCGGGACAGGGGATCGCCTATGGCTACACCTTC. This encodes CASSPGQGIAYGYTF.

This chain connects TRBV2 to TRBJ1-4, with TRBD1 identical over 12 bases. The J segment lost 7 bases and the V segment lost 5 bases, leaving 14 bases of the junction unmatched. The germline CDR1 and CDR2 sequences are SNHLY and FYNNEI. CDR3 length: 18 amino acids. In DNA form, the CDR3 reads TGTGCCAGCAGTTTCTCGATGGGACAGGGGGCGCAAGGTGAAAAACTGTTTTTT. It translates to CASSFSMGQGAQGEKLFF.

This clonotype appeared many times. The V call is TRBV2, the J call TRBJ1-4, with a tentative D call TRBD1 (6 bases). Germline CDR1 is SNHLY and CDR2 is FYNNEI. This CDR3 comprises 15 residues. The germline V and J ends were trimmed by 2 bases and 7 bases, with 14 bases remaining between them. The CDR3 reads CASSELGGWSEKLFF. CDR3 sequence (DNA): TGTGCCAGCAGTGAACTGGGGGGCTGGTCTGAAAAACTGTTTTTT.

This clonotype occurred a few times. The CDR3 DNA sequence: TGTGCCAGCAGTCCCCGTACCCCGACAGGGAGGGACTATGGCTACACCTTC. The encoded protein is CASSPRTPTGRDYGYTF. The genes are TRBV6-6 and TRBJ1-2, with TRBD1 matching 7 bases. V lost 5 bases to trimming and J lost 3 bases; unmatched junction nucleotides: 15. Germline V gene lookup returns CDR1 MNHNY and CDR2 SVGAGI (reference sequence). The CDR3 consists of 17 residues.

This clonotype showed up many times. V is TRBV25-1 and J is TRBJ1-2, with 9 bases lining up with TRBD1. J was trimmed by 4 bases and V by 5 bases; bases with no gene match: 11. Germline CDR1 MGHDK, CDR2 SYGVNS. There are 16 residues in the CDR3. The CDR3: CASSPYTGTGSYGYTF. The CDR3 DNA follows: TGTGCCAGCAGTCCCTACACCGGGACAGGGAGCTATGGCTACACCTTC.

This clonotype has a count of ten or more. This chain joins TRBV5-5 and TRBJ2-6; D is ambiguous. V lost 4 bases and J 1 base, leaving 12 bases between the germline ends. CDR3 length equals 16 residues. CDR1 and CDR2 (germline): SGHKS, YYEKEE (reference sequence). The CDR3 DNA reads TGTGCCAGCAGCGCTGCGACGGTATCTGGGGCCAACGTCCTGACTTTC. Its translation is CASSAATVSGANVLTF.

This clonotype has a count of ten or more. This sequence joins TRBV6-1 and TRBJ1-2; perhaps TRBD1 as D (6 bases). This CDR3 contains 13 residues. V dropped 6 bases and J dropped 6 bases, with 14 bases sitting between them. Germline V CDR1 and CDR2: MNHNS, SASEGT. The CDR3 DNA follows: TGTGCCAGCAGGAAGGACAGCGTTCATGGCTACACCTTC. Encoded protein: CASRKDSVHGYTF.

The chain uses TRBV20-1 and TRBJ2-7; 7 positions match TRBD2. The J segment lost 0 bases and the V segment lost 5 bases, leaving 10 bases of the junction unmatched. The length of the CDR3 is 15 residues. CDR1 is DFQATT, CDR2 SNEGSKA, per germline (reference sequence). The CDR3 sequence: CSALDASGSSYEQYF. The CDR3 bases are TGCAGTGCTCTAGATGCTAGCGGTAGCTCCTACGAGCAGTACTTC.

The CDR3 region is CASSIGRQGSYGYTF. CDR3 nucleotides: TGTGCCAGTAGTATCGGACGACAGGGGTCCTATGGCTACACCTTC. V gene TRBV19 combines with J gene TRBJ1-2; TRBD1 agrees at 8 bases. CDR1 and CDR2 from the germline V gene are LNHDA and SQIVND (reference sequence). CDR3 length: 15 amino acids. Trimming at V came to 3 bases and at J to 4 bases, leaving 7 bases not matched to a gene.

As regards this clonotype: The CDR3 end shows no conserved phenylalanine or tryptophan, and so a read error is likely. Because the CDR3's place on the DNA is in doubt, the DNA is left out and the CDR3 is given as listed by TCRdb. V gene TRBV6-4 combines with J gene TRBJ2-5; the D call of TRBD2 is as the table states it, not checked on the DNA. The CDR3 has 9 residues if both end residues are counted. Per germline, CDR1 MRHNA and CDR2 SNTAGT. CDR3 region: CASSDPGPH.

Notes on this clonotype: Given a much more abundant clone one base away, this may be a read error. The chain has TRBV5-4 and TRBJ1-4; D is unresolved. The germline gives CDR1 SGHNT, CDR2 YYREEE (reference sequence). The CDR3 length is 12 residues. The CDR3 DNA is TGTGTCAGCAGCTTTCAGAATGAAAAACTGTTTTTT. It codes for CVSSFQNEKLFF.

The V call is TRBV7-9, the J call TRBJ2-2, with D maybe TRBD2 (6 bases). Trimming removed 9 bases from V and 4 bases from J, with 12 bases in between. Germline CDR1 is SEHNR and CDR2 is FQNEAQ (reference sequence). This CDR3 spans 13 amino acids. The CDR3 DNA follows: TGTGCCAGGGGACTTCCGGGCACCGGGGAGCTGTTTTTT. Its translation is CARGLPGTGELFF.

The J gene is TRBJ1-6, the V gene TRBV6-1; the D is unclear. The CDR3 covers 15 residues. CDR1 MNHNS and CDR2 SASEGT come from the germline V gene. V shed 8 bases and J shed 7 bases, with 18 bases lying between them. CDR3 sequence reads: CASGEGLGINSPLHF. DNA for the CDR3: TGTGCCAGCGGGGAGGGATTAGGAATCAATTCACCCCTCCACTTT.

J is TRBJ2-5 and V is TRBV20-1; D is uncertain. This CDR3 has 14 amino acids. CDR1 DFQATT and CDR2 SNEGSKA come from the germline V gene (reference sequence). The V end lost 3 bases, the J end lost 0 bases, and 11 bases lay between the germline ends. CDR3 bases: TGCAGTGCTAGTGCTGGGTACTACCAAGAGACCCAGTACTTC. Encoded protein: CSASAGYYQETQYF.

The CDR3 region is CASSYPGGSEQYF. The CDR3 coding sequence is TGTGCCAGCAGTTATCCCGGGGGCAGCGAGCAGTACTTC. V is TRBV6-2 or TRBV6-3 and J is TRBJ2-7; perhaps D is TRBD1 or TRBD2 (6 bases each). The germline V gene encodes CDR1 MNHEY and CDR2 SVGEGT. CDR3 length: 13 residues. V was shortened by 3 bases and J by 6 bases, with 12 bases between the two germline ends.

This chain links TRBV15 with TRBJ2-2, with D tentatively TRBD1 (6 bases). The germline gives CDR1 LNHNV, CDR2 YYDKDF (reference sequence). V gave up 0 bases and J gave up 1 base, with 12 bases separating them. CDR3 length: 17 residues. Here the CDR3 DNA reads TGTGCCACCAGCAGAGATCCGGCAGGGGAGAACACCGGGGAGCTGTTTTTT. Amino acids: CATSRDPAGENTGELFF.

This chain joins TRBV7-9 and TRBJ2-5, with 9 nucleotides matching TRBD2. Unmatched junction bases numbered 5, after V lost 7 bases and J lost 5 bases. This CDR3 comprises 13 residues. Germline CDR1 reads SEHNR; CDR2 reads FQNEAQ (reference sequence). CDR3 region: CASKGLASETQYF. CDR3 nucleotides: TGTGCCAGCAAAGGACTAGCGTCGGAGACCCAGTACTTC. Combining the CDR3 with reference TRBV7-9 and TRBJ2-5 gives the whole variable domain DTGVSQNPRHKITKRGQNVTFRCDPISEHNRLYWYRQTLGQGPEFLTYFQNEAQLEKSRLLSDRFSAERPKGSFSTLEIQRTEQGDSAMYLCASKGLASETQYFGPGTRLLVL.

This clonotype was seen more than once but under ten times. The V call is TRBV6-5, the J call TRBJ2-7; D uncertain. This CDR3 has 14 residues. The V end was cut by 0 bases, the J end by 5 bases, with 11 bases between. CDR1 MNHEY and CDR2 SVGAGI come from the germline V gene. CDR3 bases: TGTGCCAGCAGTTACTCGATCGGAGAGAACGAGCAGTACTTC. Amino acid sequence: CASSYSIGENEQYF.

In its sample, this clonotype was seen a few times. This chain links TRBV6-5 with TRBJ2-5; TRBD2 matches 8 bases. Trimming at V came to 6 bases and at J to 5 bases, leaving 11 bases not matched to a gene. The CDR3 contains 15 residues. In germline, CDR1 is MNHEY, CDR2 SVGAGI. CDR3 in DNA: TGTGCCAGCAGATCGCCTAGGCGGGAGGTGGAGACCCAGTACTTC. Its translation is CASRSPRREVETQYF.

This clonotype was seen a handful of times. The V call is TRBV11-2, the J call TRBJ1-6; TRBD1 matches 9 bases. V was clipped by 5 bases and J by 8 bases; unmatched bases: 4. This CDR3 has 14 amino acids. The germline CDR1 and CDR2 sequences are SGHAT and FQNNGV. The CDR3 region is CASSHGQGYSPLHF. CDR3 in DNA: TGTGCCAGCAGCCACGGACAGGGGTATTCACCCCTCCACTTT.

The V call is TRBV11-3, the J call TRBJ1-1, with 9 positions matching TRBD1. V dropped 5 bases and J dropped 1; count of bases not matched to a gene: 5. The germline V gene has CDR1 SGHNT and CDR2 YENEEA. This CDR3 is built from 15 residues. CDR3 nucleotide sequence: TGTGCCAGCAGCGGACTGACAGGGGGGAACACTGAAGCTTTCTTT. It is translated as CASSGLTGGNTEAFF.

For the CDR3, the DNA is TGTGCCAGCAGCTACCCGAAGGGGGCTCCCTACGAGCAGTACTTC. The encoded protein is CASSYPKGAPYEQYF. The rearrangement joins TRBV7-2 to TRBJ2-7; TRBD1 matches 7 bases. Germline values: CDR1 SGHTA, CDR2 FQGNSA. The CDR3 runs 15 residues. J gave up 2 bases and V 4 bases, and 8 bases lay outside the gene matches. Full variable domain (outside the CDR3, taken from reference TRBV7-2 and TRBJ2-7): GAGVSQSPSNKVTEKGKDVELRCDPISGHTALYWYRQSLGQGLEFLIYFQGNSAPDKSGLPSDRFSAERTGGSVSTLTIQRTQQEDSAVYLCASSYPKGAPYEQYFGPGTRLTVT.